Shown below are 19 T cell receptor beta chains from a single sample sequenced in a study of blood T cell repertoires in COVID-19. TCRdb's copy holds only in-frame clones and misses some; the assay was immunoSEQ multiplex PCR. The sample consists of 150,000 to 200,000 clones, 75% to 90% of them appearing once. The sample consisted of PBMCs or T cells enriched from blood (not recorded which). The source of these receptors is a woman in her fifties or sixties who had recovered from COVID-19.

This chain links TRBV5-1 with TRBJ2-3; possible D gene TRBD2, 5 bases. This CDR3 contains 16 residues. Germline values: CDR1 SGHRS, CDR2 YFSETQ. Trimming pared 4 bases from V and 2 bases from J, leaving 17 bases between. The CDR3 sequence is CASSPTTPMNTDTQYF. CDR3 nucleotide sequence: TGCGCCAGCAGCCCGACTACCCCGATGAACACAGATACGCAGTATTTT.

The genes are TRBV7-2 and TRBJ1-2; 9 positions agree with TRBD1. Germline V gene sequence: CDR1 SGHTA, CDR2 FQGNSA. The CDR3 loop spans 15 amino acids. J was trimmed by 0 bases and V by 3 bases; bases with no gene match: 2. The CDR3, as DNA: TGTGCCAGCAGCTTTGACAGGGGGACTAACTATGGCTACACCTTC. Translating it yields CASSFDRGTNYGYTF.

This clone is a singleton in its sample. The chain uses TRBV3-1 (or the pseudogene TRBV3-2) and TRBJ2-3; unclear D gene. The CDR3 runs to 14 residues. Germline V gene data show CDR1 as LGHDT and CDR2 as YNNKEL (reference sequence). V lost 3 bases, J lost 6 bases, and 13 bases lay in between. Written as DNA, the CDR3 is TGTGCCAGCAGCCAGAGGTCCGACTCGGATACGCAGTATTTT. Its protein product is CASSQRSDSDTQYF.

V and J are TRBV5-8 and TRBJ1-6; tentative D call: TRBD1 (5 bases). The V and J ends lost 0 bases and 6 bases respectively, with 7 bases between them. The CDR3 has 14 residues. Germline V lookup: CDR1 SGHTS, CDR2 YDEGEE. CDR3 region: CASSLERGNSPLHF. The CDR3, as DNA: TGTGCCAGCAGCTTGGAAAGGGGTAATTCACCCCTCCACTTT.

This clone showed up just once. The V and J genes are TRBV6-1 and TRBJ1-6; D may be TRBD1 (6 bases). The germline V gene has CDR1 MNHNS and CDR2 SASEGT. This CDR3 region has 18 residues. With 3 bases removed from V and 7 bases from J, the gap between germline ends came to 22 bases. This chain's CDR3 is CASSEHGTTSWSNSPLHF. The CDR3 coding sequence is TGTGCCAGCAGTGAGCATGGGACAACATCTTGGTCAAATTCACCCCTCCACTTT.

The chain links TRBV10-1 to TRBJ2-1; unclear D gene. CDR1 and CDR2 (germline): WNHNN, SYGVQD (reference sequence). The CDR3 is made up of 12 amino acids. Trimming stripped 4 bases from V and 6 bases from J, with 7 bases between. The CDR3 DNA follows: TGCGCCAGCAGTGGTTCGGGCAATGAGCAGTTCTTC. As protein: CASSGSGNEQFF.

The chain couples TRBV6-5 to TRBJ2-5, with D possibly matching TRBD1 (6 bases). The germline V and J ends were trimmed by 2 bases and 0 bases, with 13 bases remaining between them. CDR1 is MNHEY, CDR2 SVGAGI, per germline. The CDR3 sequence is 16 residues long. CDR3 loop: CASSYRTANYQETQYF. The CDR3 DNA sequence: TGTGCCAGCAGTTACAGGACAGCAAACTACCAAGAGACCCAGTACTTC.

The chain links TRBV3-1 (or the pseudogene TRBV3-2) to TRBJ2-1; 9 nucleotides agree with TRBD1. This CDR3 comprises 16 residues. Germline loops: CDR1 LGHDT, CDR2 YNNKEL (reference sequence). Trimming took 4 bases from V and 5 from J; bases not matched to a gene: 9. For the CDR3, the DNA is TGTGCCAGCAGCCTACGGGACAGGGTAACCAACAATGAGCAGTTCTTC. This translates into CASSLRDRVTNNEQFF.

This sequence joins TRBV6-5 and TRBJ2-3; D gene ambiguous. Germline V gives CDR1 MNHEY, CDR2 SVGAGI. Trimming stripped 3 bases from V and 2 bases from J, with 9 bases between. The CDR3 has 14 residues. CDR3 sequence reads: CASSYGGYTDTQYF. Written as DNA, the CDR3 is TGTGCCAGCAGTTATGGCGGTTACACAGATACGCAGTATTTT.

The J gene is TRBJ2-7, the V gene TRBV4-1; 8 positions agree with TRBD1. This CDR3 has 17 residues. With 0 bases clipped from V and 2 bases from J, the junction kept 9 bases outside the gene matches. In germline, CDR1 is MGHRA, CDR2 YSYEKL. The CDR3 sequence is CASSQDIREQGAYEQYF. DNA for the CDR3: TGCGCCAGCAGCCAAGATATTAGGGAACAGGGGGCCTACGAGCAGTACTTC.

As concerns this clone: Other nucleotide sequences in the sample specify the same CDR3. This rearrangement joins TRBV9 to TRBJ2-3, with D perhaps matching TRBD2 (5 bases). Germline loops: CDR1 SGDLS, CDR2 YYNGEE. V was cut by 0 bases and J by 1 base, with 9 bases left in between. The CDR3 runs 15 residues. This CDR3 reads CASSVAGLGTDTQYF. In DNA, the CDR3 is TGTGCCAGCAGCGTAGCCGGACTGGGCACAGATACGCAGTATTTT.

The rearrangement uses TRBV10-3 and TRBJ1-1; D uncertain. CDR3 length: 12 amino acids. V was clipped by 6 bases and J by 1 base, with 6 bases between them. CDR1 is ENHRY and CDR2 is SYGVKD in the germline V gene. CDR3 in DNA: TGTGCCATCAGGCAACAGAACACTGAAGCTTTCTTT. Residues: CAIRQQNTEAFF.

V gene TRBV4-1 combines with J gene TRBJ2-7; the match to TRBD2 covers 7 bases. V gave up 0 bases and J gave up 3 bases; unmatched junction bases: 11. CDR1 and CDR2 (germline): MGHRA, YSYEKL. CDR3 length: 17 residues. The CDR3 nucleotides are TGCGCCAGCAGCCAAGAGATTCCGATGGGCGGGGGCTACGAGCAGTACTTC. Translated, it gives CASSQEIPMGGGYEQYF.

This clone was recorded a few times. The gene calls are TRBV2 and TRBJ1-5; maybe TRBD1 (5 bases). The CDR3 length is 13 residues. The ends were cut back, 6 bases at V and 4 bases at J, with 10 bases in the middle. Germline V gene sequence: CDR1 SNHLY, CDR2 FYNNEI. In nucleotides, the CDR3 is TGTGCCAGCAGACAGGTTGGGAATCAGCCCCAGCATTTT. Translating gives CASRQVGNQPQHF.

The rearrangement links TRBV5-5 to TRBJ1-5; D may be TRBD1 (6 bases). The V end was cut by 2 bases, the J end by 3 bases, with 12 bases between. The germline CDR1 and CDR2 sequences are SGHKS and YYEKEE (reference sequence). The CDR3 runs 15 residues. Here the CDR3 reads CASSLRQDLNQPQHF. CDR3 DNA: TGTGCCAGCAGCTTACGACAGGACCTCAATCAGCCCCAGCATTTT.

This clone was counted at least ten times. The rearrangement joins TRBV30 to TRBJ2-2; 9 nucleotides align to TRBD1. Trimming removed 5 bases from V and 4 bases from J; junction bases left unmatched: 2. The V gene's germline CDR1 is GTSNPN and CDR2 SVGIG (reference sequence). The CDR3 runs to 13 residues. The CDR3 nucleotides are TGTGCCTGGGACAGGGGGAGCACCGGGGAGCTGTTTTTT. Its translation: CAWDRGSTGELFF.

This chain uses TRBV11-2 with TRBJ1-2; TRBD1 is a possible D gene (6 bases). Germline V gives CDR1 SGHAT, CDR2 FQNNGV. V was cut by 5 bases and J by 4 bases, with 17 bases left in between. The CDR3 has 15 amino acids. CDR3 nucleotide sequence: TGTGCCAGCAGCCAAGGCCCAGGGGCGAGCTATGGCTACACCTTC. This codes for CASSQGPGASYGYTF.

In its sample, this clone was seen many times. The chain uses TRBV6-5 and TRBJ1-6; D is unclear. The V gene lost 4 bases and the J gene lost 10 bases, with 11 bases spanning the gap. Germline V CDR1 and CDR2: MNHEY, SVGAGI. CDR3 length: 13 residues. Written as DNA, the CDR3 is TGTGCCAGCAGTTTTGGCGGAGAATCACCCCTCCACTTT. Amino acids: CASSFGGESPLHF.

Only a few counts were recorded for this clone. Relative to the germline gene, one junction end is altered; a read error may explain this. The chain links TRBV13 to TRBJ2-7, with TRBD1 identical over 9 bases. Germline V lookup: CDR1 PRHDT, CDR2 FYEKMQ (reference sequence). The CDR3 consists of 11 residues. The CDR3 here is CASSAGTGSFF. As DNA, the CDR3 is TGTGCCAGCAGCGCCGGGACAGGGAGCTTTTTC.